Shown below are 19 T cell receptor beta chains from a single sample sequenced in a study of CD8 T cells in Susac syndrome. Random hexamers served to reverse transcribe about 0.45 to 1 ug RNA. MiXCR was run by TCRdb on the immunoSEQ multiplex PCR reads, yielding one entry per CDR3 protein. The table lists 150,000 to 200,000 distinct CDR3 sequences, over 85% of them singletons. Specimen: CD4+ T cells from PBMCs. These receptors all come from a human donor with multiple sclerosis.

V is TRBV5-1 and J is TRBJ2-5, with 7 bases aligning to TRBD1. V lost 4 bases and J lost 0; bases outside the gene matches: 9. From germline, CDR1 is SGHRS and CDR2 YFSETQ. The CDR3 runs 16 residues. The CDR3 DNA is TGCGCCAGCAGCCTCCGCCCGGACAGGTACCAAGAGACCCAGTACTTC. This translates into CASSLRPDRYQETQYF.

V and J are TRBV12-3 or TRBV12-4 and TRBJ2-7; D remains ambiguous. The CDR3 is 12 residues long. V lost 3 bases and J lost 5, with 8 bases in between. CDR3 in amino acids: CASSLYSHEQYF. The CDR3 DNA follows: TGTGCCAGCAGTTTGTACAGCCACGAGCAGTACTTC.

The chain employs TRBV30 and TRBJ1-1, with no clear D. Germline-derived CDR1 and CDR2 are GTSNPN and SVGIG (reference sequence). V was cut by 1 base and J by 3 bases, with 12 bases left in between. CDR3 length: 14 amino acids. The chain's CDR3 is CAWSGPPEDTEAFF. The CDR3 DNA follows: TGTGCCTGGAGTGGTCCGCCCGAAGACACTGAAGCTTTCTTT.

This chain links TRBV20-1 with TRBJ2-1; 10 nucleotides line up with TRBD2. From germline, CDR1 is DFQATT and CDR2 SNEGSKA (reference sequence). The CDR3 has 14 amino acids. Trimming at V came to 4 bases and at J to 8 bases, leaving 8 bases not matched to a gene. The CDR3 loop reads CSAIGVAGGHEQFF. Written as DNA, the CDR3 is TGCAGTGCTATAGGGGTAGCGGGGGGTCATGAGCAGTTCTTC.

This chain connects TRBV12-3 or TRBV12-4 to TRBJ2-2, with 10 bases fitting TRBD1. The J segment lost 4 bases and the V segment lost 8 bases, leaving 4 bases of the junction unmatched. CDR3 length equals 14 residues. The CDR3 sequence: CASLTGGFTGELFF. As DNA, the CDR3 is TGTGCCAGCCTGACAGGGGGCTTCACCGGGGAGCTGTTTTTT.

V usage is TRBV5-4 and J usage is TRBJ1-4, with D uncertain. Per germline, CDR1 SGHNT and CDR2 YYREEE (reference sequence). There are 14 residues in the CDR3. With 1 base removed from V and 6 bases from J, the gap between germline ends came to 10 bases. Here the CDR3 DNA reads TGTGCCAGCAGCTTGTACAGCGGGGATGAAAAACTGTTTTTT. This codes for CASSLYSGDEKLFF. The full variable domain, rest sourced from reference TRBV5-4 and TRBJ1-4, is ETGVTQSPTHLIKTRGQQVTLRCSSQSGHNTVSWYQQALGQGPQFIFQYYREEENGRGNFPPRFSGLQFPNYSSELNVNALELDDSALYLCASSLYSGDEKLFFGSGTQLSVL.

This chain connects TRBV18 to TRBJ1-1; TRBD1 might be the D (6 bases). V dropped 6 bases and J dropped 0 bases, with 11 bases sitting between them. This CDR3 has 14 residues. The germline V gene has CDR1 KGHSH and CDR2 LQKENI. As DNA, the CDR3 is TGTGCCAGCTCCCCAGGGGCCTTGAACACTGAAGCTTTCTTT. Protein: CASSPGALNTEAFF.

This clonotype was seen more than once but under ten times. The chain couples TRBV27 to TRBJ2-5, with D perhaps given as TRBD1 or TRBD2 (7 bases each). This CDR3 is 14 amino acids long. V lost 5 bases to trimming and J lost 5 bases, with 15 bases between them. Germline CDR1 reads MNHEY; CDR2 reads SMNVEV (reference sequence). The CDR3 protein is CASSPRQGGETQYF. CDR3 in DNA: TGTGCCAGCAGTCCCAGACAGGGAGGGGAGACCCAGTACTTC.

The chain couples TRBV10-3 to TRBJ2-6; possibly TRBD1 for D (6 bases). Germline assignment: CDR1 ENHRY and CDR2 SYGVKD. V was shortened by 10 bases and J by 0 bases, with 22 bases between the two germline ends. The CDR3 spans 18 residues. This CDR3 reads CATGGQQGLNSGANVLTF. CDR3 bases: TGTGCCACCGGAGGACAACAGGGTTTAAACTCTGGGGCCAACGTCCTGACTTTC.

The rearrangement joins TRBV20-1 to TRBJ1-5; 7 nucleotides match TRBD1. The V gene end was trimmed by 6 bases and the J gene end by 5 bases; junction bases not matched to a gene: 7. Germline V gene data show CDR1 as DFQATT and CDR2 as SNEGSKA (reference sequence). This CDR3 comprises 13 residues. CDR3 sequence: CSAKGQEDQPQHF. In DNA, the CDR3 is TGCAGTGCCAAAGGACAGGAAGATCAGCCCCAGCATTTT.

This chain joins TRBV20-1 and TRBJ2-3; possible D gene TRBD2, 5 bases. Looked up from germline, CDR1 is DFQATT and CDR2 is SNEGSKA (reference sequence). The CDR3 is 12 amino acids. CDR3 region: CSAERITDTQYF. DNA of the CDR3: TGCAGCGCGGAGCGGATCACAGATACGCAGTATTTT.

This clonotype is a singleton in its sample. The chain combines TRBV18 with TRBJ1-1; maybe TRBD1 (5 bases). Trimming removed 4 bases at V and 1 base at J, with 10 bases between. Germline CDR1 reads KGHSH; CDR2 reads LQKENI. This CDR3 is built from 14 residues. In DNA form, the CDR3 reads TGTGCCAGCTCACGGGACCTAGGGAACACTGAAGCTTTCTTT. Its protein product is CASSRDLGNTEAFF.

V and J are TRBV7-8 and TRBJ2-7; TRBD2 might be the D (5 bases). CDR1 and CDR2 (germline): SGHVS, FQNEAQ. The CDR3 contains 17 residues. Trimming pared 7 bases from V and 6 bases from J, leaving 28 bases between. The CDR3 DNA reads TGTGCCAGCAACGATCTTCGAGAGGGAATGGGTCTTTTCGAGCAGTACTTC. Residues: CASNDLREGMGLFEQYF.

The chain links TRBV15 to TRBJ1-4; D remains ambiguous. The CDR3 has 14 amino acids. Germline assignment: CDR1 LNHNV and CDR2 YYDKDF (reference sequence). V gave up 5 bases and J gave up 0 bases, with 7 bases separating them. The CDR3 DNA reads TGTGCCACCAGCGCGTCAGCAACTAATGAAAAACTGTTTTTT. Its translation is CATSASATNEKLFF.

This sequence joins TRBV12-3 or TRBV12-4 and TRBJ1-3; D gene uncertain. The CDR3 runs to 11 residues. Trimming pared 5 bases from V and 4 bases from J, leaving 3 bases between. CDR3 nucleotides: TGTGCCAGCAGTGTAGGAAACACCATATATTTT. This codes for CASSVGNTIYF.

The chain carries TRBV11-2 and TRBJ2-7, with 10 bases fitting TRBD1. CDR1 is SGHAT, CDR2 FQNNGV, per germline. The trim removed 5 bases at V and 3 bases at J, leaving 16 bases unmatched. The CDR3 is 18 residues long. The CDR3 coding sequence is TGTGCCAGCAGCCCATTGGGGAGGGACAGGGGCCGAGGCTACGAGCAGTACTTC. Translating gives CASSPLGRDRGRGYEQYF.

The V and J genes are TRBV23-1 and TRBJ2-2; tentatively, D is TRBD2 (6 bases). TRBV23-1 is treated as an ORF (open reading frame) with a function not yet certain. Trimming cost V 5 bases and J 1 base, with 8 bases left between them. This CDR3 comprises 14 residues. The chain's CDR3 is CASSGGLNTGELFF. The CDR3, as DNA: TGCGCCAGCAGTGGAGGGCTGAACACCGGGGAGCTGTTTTTT.

This clonotype was seen only once. The V and J genes are TRBV11-2 and TRBJ2-4, with 7 positions matching TRBD1. The trim removed 8 bases at V and 14 bases at J, leaving 18 bases unmatched. Germline values: CDR1 SGHAT, CDR2 FQNNGV. CDR3 length: 14 residues. CDR3 bases: TGTGCCAGCGGCCTAGTCGGAGGACAGGCAATGGAGTACTTC. This gives the protein CASGLVGGQAMEYF.

This chain uses TRBV2 with TRBJ2-1; 15 nucleotides line up with TRBD2. The germline CDR1 and CDR2 sequences are SNHLY and FYNNEI. The junction had 8 bases not matched to a gene; V was cut back by 4 bases and J by 7 bases. The CDR3 sequence is 17 residues long. Here the CDR3 reads CASSAGTSGRYINEQFF. CDR3 sequence (DNA): TGTGCCAGCAGTGCCGGGACTAGCGGGAGGTACATTAATGAGCAGTTCTTC.